The rows below give T cell receptor beta chains drawn from one sample of a study of blood T cell repertoires in COVID-19. The data were produced by immunoSEQ multiplex PCR, yet TCRdb's version contains in-frame clones alone and is incomplete. Among some 100,000 clones listed, more than 85% were seen once. The sequencing sample was made of peripheral blood. The receptors come from a man aged 60-69 years with acute or convalescent COVID-19. Both conserved end residues are part of each CDR3. D genes are given only for firm matches. Size values are once, few and many counts, or a class for expanded clones, and some rows have none.

clone_size | j_call | d_call | v_call | cdr3_nt | cdr3_aa
. | TRBJ1-2 | . | TRBV11-3 | TGTGCCAGCAGCTTGGGCAGAACTTATGGCTACACCTTC | CASSLGRTYGYTF
. | TRBJ1-1 | . | TRBV30 | TGTGCCTGGAGACCGGGGATCACTGAAGCTTTCTTT | CAWRPGITEAFF
. | TRBJ1-1 | . | TRBV9 | TGTGCCAGCGGGGAGGGGATGAACACTGAAGCTTTCTTT | CASGEGMNTEAFF
few | TRBJ1-3 | . | TRBV19 | TGTGCCAGTAGTTCACAGGGTACTATCTCTGGAAACACCATATATTTT | CASSSQGTISGNTIYF
. | TRBJ2-1 | TRBD2 | TRBV3-1/TRBV3-2 | TGTGCCAGCAGCCAAGAACGGGGCAGAGGGACTAGCGGGAGGATATACAATGAGCAGTTCTTC | CASSQERGRGTSGRIYNEQFF
. | TRBJ2-3 | . | TRBV27 | TGTGCCAGCAGGGCTAGCGGCACAGATACGCAGTATTTT | CASRASGTDTQYF
. | TRBJ1-1 | . | TRBV5-4 | TGTGCCAGCAGCTCCCCTCGGAGCGCGAACACTGAAGCTTTCTTT | CASSSPRSANTEAFF
. | TRBJ1-5 | . | TRBV7-9 | TGTGCCAGCAGCCAGATCGGGGGGGATCAGCCCCAGCATTTT | CASSQIGGDQPQHF
once | TRBJ2-3 | TRBD2 | TRBV6-5 | TGTGCCAGCAGTTCTGCGGGGGGGCGTAGAACAGATACGCAGTATTTT | CASSSAGGRRTDTQYF
once | TRBJ2-1 | TRBD2 | TRBV2 | TGTGCCAGCAGTGAATGGGGGACTAGGAGGAATGAGCAGTTCTTC | CASSEWGTRRNEQFF
. | TRBJ2-5 | TRBD1 | TRBV9 | TGTGCCAGCAGCGCGGGACAGTGGATAGAGACCCAGTACTTC | CASSAGQWIETQYF
. | TRBJ1-1 | . | TRBV18 | TGTGCCAGCTCACCGACGCAGGCAGCGAACACTGAAGCTTTCTTT | CASSPTQAANTEAFF
. | TRBJ2-7 | TRBD2 | TRBV7-2 | TGTGCCAGCAGCCCCAGACCGGGACTACCCAAGGCCGGCTCCTACGAGCAGTACTTC | CASSPRPGLPKAGSYEQYF
. | TRBJ1-5 | TRBD1 | TRBV19 | TGTGCCAGTAGTATCCTGGACAGGGTTAATCAGCCCCAGCATTTT | CASSILDRVNQPQHF
. | TRBJ1-4 | . | TRBV5-4 | TGTGCCAGCAGCCCCAGTCGGGGGAAGGAAAAACTGTTTTTT | CASSPSRGKEKLFF
. | TRBJ1-3 | . | TRBV3-1/TRBV3-2 | TGTGCCAGCAGCCAACAGGGAGGGGCTGGAAACACCATATATTTT | CASSQQGGAGNTIYF
. | TRBJ2-7 | TRBD1 | TRBV10-3 | TGTGCCATCAGCCCCGGGTCGACAGGGGGCAACCACGAGCAGTACTTC | CAISPGSTGGNHEQYF
. | TRBJ1-1 | . | TRBV5-8 | TGTGCCAGCAGCTTGGGACAGATGAACACTGAAGCTTTCTTT | CASSLGQMNTEAFF
. | TRBJ2-6 | TRBD2 | TRBV2 | TGTGCCAGCAGTGAGTTAGCGGGAGTGAGTGGGGCCAACGTCCTGACTTTC | CASSELAGVSGANVLTF
. | TRBJ2-1 | . | TRBV27 | TGTGCCAGCACGAGCGGAGCCAACCCCGGTGGGACCTACAATGAGCAGTTCTTC | CASTSGANPGGTYNEQFF
. | TRBJ1-5 | . | TRBV19 | TGTGCCAGTAGCAACCTGGGGCTTAGCAATCAGCCCCAGCATTTT | CASSNLGLSNQPQHF
. | TRBJ1-5 | TRBD1 | TRBV5-5 | TGTGCCAGCAGCGCAGGACAGGGGGAGATTCAGCCCCAGCATTTT | CASSAGQGEIQPQHF
. | TRBJ1-1 | . | TRBV10-1 | TGCGCCAGCTCACAGGACGGGAACACTGAAGCTTTCTTT | CASSQDGNTEAFF